One sample yielded the 22 T cell receptor beta chains listed below, sequenced in a study of T cells in lung cancer brain metastases. The assay was immunoSEQ multiplex PCR, and TCRdb's table has in-frame clones only and misses some. The repertoire holds some 3,000 clones, with approximately 91% as singletons. The material sequenced was tumor tissue from the primary lung tumor. These receptor sequences come from a woman aged 45-65 years with non-small cell lung cancer.

The chain joins TRBV29-1 to TRBJ1-2; no reliable D call. The CDR3 has 12 amino acids. With 4 bases removed from V and 5 bases from J, the gap between germline ends came to 11 bases. CDR1 is SQVTM, CDR2 ANQGSEA, per germline. CDR3 in amino acids: CSVAESAYGYTF. DNA for the CDR3: TGCAGCGTTGCGGAGTCCGCTTATGGCTACACCTTC.

The rearrangement uses TRBV6-5 and TRBJ2-7, with D possibly TRBD2 on 6 matching bases. Germline lookup yields CDR1 MNHEY and CDR2 SVGAGI. The ends were cut back, 6 bases at V and 3 bases at J, with 18 bases in the middle. This CDR3 contains 15 residues. The CDR3 nucleotides are TGTGCCAGCAGCCCCCCCCTTAGCGGACACTACGAGCAGTACTTC. Amino acid sequence: CASSPPLSGHYEQYF.

The chain couples TRBV15 to TRBJ1-2; D gene uncertain. Deletions cut 3 bases from V and 3 bases from J, with 8 bases between. Germline V CDR1 and CDR2: LNHNV, YYDKDF (reference sequence). The CDR3 runs to 13 residues. CDR3 sequence: CATSRGLDYGYTF. For the CDR3, the DNA is TGTGCCACCAGCAGGGGGTTGGACTATGGCTACACCTTC.

This chain joins TRBV11-3 and TRBJ2-1, with 7 nucleotides matching TRBD2. Trimming cost V 2 bases and J 2 bases; bases outside gene matches: 0. Germline V gene data show CDR1 as SGHNT and CDR2 as YENEEA. There are 14 residues in the CDR3. CDR3 loop: CASSLRGAYNEQFF. The DNA of the CDR3 is TGTGCCAGCAGCTTACGGGGGGCCTACAATGAGCAGTTCTTC. The full variable domain, completed using reference TRBV11-3 and TRBJ2-1, is EAGVVQSPRYKIIEKKQPVAFWCNPISGHNTLYWYLQNLGQGPELLIRYENEEAVDDSQLPKDRFSAERLKGVDSTLKIQPAELGDSAVYLCASSLRGAYNEQFFGPGTRLTVL.

The chain combines TRBV27 with TRBJ2-1, with 7 bases that match TRBD2. The CDR3 runs 17 residues. V shed 5 bases, J shed 1 base, and the junction held 11 bases outside the gene matches. Germline values: CDR1 MNHEY, CDR2 SMNVEV (reference sequence). The CDR3 loop reads CASSPIISGGSYNEQFF. The CDR3 bases are TGTGCCAGCAGTCCTATTATCTCGGGGGGTTCCTACAATGAGCAGTTCTTC.

The genes are TRBV19 and TRBJ1-1; D is possibly TRBD1 (5 bases). Germline V gene data show CDR1 as LNHDA and CDR2 as SQIVND (reference sequence). Deletions cut 7 bases from V and 1 base from J, with 13 bases between. The CDR3 is 14 residues long. Written as DNA, the CDR3 is TGTGCCAGTATGGGGGTTGCGGAGAACACTGAAGCTTTCTTT. Its translation is CASMGVAENTEAFF.

The rearrangement uses TRBV9 and TRBJ2-5, with 7 bases lining up with TRBD2. Germline CDR1 SGDLS, CDR2 YYNGEE. The CDR3 is 14 residues long. V lost 0 bases, J lost 4 bases, and 3 bases stayed unmatched. The CDR3 is CASSVEGRAETQYF. CDR3 DNA: TGTGCCAGCAGCGTAGAGGGGAGGGCAGAGACCCAGTACTTC. The variable domain in full, completed from reference TRBV9 and TRBJ2-5, reads DSGVTQTPKHLITATGQRVTLRCSPRSGDLSVYWYQQSLDQGLQFLIQYYNGEERAKGNILERFSAQQFPDLHSELNLSSLELGDSALYFCASSVEGRAETQYFGPGTRLLVL.

V and J are TRBV5-8 and TRBJ1-2; D may be TRBD1 (5 bases). Trimming removed 2 bases at V and 5 bases at J, with 19 bases between. Per germline, CDR1 SGHTS and CDR2 YDEGEE. The CDR3 has 16 residues. CDR3 coding DNA: TGTGCCAGCAGCTTCGATGGGACGCAGGCTCTATATGGCTACACCTTC. Residues: CASSFDGTQALYGYTF. The full variable domain, its missing parts supplied by reference TRBV5-8 and TRBJ1-2, is EAGVTQSPTHLIKTRGQQATLRCSPISGHTSVYWYQQALGLGLQFLLWYDEGEERNRGNFPPRFSGRQFPNYSSELNVNALELEDSALYLCASSFDGTQALYGYTFGSGTRLTVV.

The V gene is TRBV7-2, the J gene TRBJ2-7, with 10 bases identical to TRBD1. The CDR3 is made up of 15 amino acids. J was trimmed by 6 bases and V by 4 bases; bases with no gene match: 9. Germline CDR1 is SGHTA and CDR2 is FQGNSA. The DNA of the CDR3 is TGTGCCAGCAGCTGGGACAGGGGTCCTTTTGGCGAGCAGTACTTC. This encodes CASSWDRGPFGEQYF.

The chain links TRBV27 to TRBJ1-2, with TRBD1 matching over 11 bases. There are 14 residues in the CDR3. The junction had 3 bases not matched to a gene; V was cut back by 4 bases and J by 5 bases. Germline-derived CDR1 and CDR2 are MNHEY and SMNVEV (reference sequence). DNA of the CDR3: TGTGCCAGCAGTTCCGGGACAGGGGGTTATGGCTACACCTTC. It yields the protein CASSSGTGGYGYTF.

This rearrangement joins TRBV19 to TRBJ1-1; maybe TRBD1 (5 bases). V lost 10 bases and J 1 base, leaving 13 bases between the germline ends. Germline-derived CDR1 and CDR2 are LNHDA and SQIVND (reference sequence). The CDR3 runs 13 residues. This CDR3 is CATAGGGNTEAFF. The DNA of the CDR3 is TGTGCCACAGCCGGGGGTGGGAACACTGAAGCTTTCTTT.

The chain joins TRBV15 to TRBJ2-4, with TRBD2 matching over 13 bases. Germline CDR1 LNHNV, CDR2 YYDKDF (reference sequence). V gave up 2 bases and J gave up 3 bases; unmatched junction bases: 7. This CDR3 is 18 amino acids long. The chain's CDR3 is CATSRSLAGGLGKNIQYF. In DNA form, the CDR3 reads TGTGCCACCAGCAGATCACTAGCGGGGGGGCTGGGCAAAAACATTCAGTACTTC.

The count of this clone is one. This rearrangement joins TRBV9 to TRBJ2-1, with TRBD2 identical over 11 bases. Looked up from germline, CDR1 is SGDLS and CDR2 is YYNGEE. Trimming removed 7 bases from V and 6 bases from J; junction bases left unmatched: 18. The CDR3 spans 18 residues. The CDR3 loop reads CASASPSGRSPSSNEQFF. For the CDR3, the DNA is TGTGCCAGCGCCAGTCCTAGCGGGAGGAGCCCATCATCCAATGAGCAGTTCTTC. The whole variable domain, filled in from reference TRBV9 and TRBJ2-1, reads DSGVTQTPKHLITATGQRVTLRCSPRSGDLSVYWYQQSLDQGLQFLIQYYNGEERAKGNILERFSAQQFPDLHSELNLSSLELGDSALYFCASASPSGRSPSSNEQFFGPGTRLTVL.

This sequence joins TRBV12-5 and TRBJ1-4; TRBD1 agrees at 7 bases. Germline CDR1 is LGHNT and CDR2 is FRNRAP. V was pared by 2 bases and J by 3 bases, with 6 bases of the junction left unmatched. The CDR3 runs 16 residues. The CDR3 region has the DNA TGTGCTAGTGGTTTGACCCAAGGGGGCCCTAATGAAAAACTGTTTTTT. As protein: CASGLTQGGPNEKLFF.

The V call is TRBV7-8, the J call TRBJ1-5; D unresolved. Per germline, CDR1 SGHVS and CDR2 FQNEAQ. This CDR3 spans 15 amino acids. The V end was cut by 0 bases, the J end by 0 bases, with 6 bases between. CDR3 in amino acids: CASSLAEISNQPQHF. The CDR3 bases are TGTGCCAGCAGCTTAGCTGAGATTAGCAATCAGCCCCAGCATTTT.

The V and J genes are TRBV10-3 and TRBJ2-7; 7 bases map to TRBD1. CDR3 length equals 15 residues. V lost 0 bases and J lost 4; bases outside the gene matches: 6. Germline CDR1 is ENHRY and CDR2 is SYGVKD. Here the CDR3 reads CAISESRGTAYEQYF. The CDR3 DNA follows: TGTGCCATCAGTGAGTCGAGGGGGACAGCGTACGAGCAGTACTTC.

The table lists this clone with a count of one. The V and J genes are TRBV5-1 and TRBJ2-1, with TRBD2 as a possible D gene (6 bases). Trimming shortened V by 7 bases and J by 8 bases, and 19 bases separated the two germline ends. From germline, CDR1 is SGHRS and CDR2 YFSETQ. The CDR3 runs to 14 residues. The chain's CDR3 is CASRAWDLGDEQFF. As DNA, the CDR3 is TGCGCCAGCCGAGCTTGGGACTTGGGCGATGAGCAGTTCTTC.

The chain links TRBV25-1 to TRBJ1-1; D might be TRBD1 (5 bases). Per germline, CDR1 MGHDK and CDR2 SYGVNS. V was shortened by 5 bases and J by 1 base, with 11 bases between the two germline ends. The CDR3 consists of 14 residues. The CDR3 loop reads CASSFGHPNTEAFF. As DNA, the CDR3 is TGTGCCAGCAGTTTCGGACACCCGAACACTGAAGCTTTCTTT.

This chain connects TRBV7-2 to TRBJ1-3; maybe TRBD1 (6 bases). The CDR3 is made up of 17 amino acids. The ends were cut back, 0 bases at V and 1 base at J, with 13 bases in the middle. In germline, CDR1 is SGHTA, CDR2 FQGNSA. CDR3 amino acids: CASSLAHVRGSGNTIYF. CDR3 nucleotide sequence: TGTGCCAGCAGCTTAGCGCATGTCAGGGGATCTGGAAACACCATATATTTT.

The V call is TRBV5-6, the J call TRBJ2-7; 11 bases agree with TRBD2. CDR1 SGHDT and CDR2 YYEEEE come from the germline V gene. V was clipped by 0 bases and J by 7 bases; unmatched bases: 15. The CDR3 spans 18 residues. This chain's CDR3 is CASSLGTLAGGIGEEQYF. The CDR3 DNA reads as TGTGCCAGCAGCTTGGGGACCCTAGCGGGAGGAATTGGGGAAGAGCAGTACTTC.

The chain carries TRBV5-1 and TRBJ1-4, with 7 bases lining up with TRBD1. The V gene's germline CDR1 is SGHRS and CDR2 YFSETQ. The CDR3 covers 14 residues. V gave up 4 bases and J gave up 3 bases; unmatched junction bases: 3. CDR3 loop: CASSPGGPNEKLFF. The CDR3 DNA is TGCGCCAGCAGCCCAGGGGGTCCTAATGAAAAACTGTTTTTT.

The CDR3 DNA is TGTGCCAGCAGCGCCACAACAGGGTACGGGTACAATGAGCAGTTCTTC. Translating gives CASSATTGYGYNEQFF. The chain uses TRBV9 and TRBJ2-1; TRBD1 might be the D (6 bases). Germline lookup yields CDR1 SGDLS and CDR2 YYNGEE. The CDR3 sequence is 16 residues long. V gave up 3 bases and J gave up 4 bases, with 17 bases separating them.